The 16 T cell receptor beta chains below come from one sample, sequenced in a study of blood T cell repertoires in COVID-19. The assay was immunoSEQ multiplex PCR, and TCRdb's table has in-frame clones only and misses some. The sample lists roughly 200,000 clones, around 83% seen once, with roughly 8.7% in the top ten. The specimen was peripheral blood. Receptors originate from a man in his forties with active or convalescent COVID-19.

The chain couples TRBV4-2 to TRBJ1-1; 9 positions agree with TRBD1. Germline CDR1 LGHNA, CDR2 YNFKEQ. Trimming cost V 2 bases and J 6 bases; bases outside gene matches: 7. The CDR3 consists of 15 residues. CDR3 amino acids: CASSQSGQGGSEAFF. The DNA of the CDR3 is TGTGCCAGCAGCCAATCGGGACAGGGAGGGTCTGAAGCTTTCTTT.

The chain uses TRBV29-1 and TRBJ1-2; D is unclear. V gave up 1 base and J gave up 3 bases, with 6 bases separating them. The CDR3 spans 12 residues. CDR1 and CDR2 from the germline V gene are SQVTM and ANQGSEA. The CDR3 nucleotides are TGCAGCGTTGAAGGGCAAGACTATGGCTACACCTTC. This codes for CSVEGQDYGYTF.

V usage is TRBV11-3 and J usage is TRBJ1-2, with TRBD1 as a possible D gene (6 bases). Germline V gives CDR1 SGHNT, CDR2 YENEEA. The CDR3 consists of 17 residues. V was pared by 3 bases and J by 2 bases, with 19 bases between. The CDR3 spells CASSLQAGARGNYGYTF. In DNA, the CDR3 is TGTGCCAGCAGCTTGCAGGCGGGGGCTCGAGGCAACTATGGCTACACCTTC.

CDR3 coding DNA: TGTGCTACTTTAGAGCAGGGGCTAAATTCACCCCTCCACTTT. It codes for CATLEQGLNSPLHF. The chain links TRBV11-2 to TRBJ1-6; weak D call: TRBD1 (6 bases). Germline V gene data show CDR1 as SGHAT and CDR2 as FQNNGV. This CDR3 contains 14 residues. The variable domain in full, with the rest retrieved from reference TRBV11-2 and TRBJ1-6, is EAGVAQSPRYKIIEKRQSVAFWCNPISGHATLYWYQQILGQGPKLLIQFQNNGVVDDSQLPKDRFSAERLKGVDSTLKIQPAKLEDSAVYLCATLEQGLNSPLHFGNGTRLTVT.

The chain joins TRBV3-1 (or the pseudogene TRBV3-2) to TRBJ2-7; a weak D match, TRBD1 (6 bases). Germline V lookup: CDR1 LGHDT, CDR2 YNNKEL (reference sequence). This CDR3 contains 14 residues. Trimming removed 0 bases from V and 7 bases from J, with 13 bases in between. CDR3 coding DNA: TGTGCCAGCAGCCAAGAGGGGGTGAGGGGGGAGCAGTACTTC. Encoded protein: CASSQEGVRGEQYF.

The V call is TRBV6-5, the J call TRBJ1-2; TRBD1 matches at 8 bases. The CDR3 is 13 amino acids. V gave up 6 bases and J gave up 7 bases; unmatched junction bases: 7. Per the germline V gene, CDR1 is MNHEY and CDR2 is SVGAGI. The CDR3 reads CASSPDRGSGYTF. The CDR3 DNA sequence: TGTGCCAGCAGCCCAGACAGGGGATCTGGCTACACCTTC.

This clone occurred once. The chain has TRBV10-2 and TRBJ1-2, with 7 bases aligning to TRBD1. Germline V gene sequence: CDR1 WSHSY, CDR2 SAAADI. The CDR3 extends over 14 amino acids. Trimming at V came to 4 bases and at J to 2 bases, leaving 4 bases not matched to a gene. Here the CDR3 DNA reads TGCGCCAGCAGTGTCGAGACAGGGAACTATGGCTACACCTTC. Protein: CASSVETGNYGYTF.

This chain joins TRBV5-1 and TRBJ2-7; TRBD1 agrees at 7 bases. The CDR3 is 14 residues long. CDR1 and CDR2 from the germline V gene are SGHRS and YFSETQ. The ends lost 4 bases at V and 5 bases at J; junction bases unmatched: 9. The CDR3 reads CASSDRVSIHEQYF. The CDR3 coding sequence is TGCGCCAGCAGCGACAGGGTGAGCATACACGAGCAGTACTTC. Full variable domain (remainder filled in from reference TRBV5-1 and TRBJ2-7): KAGVTQTPRYLIKTRGQQVTLSCSPISGHRSVSWYQQTPGQGLQFLFEYFSETQRNKGNFPGRFSGRQFSNSRSEMNVSTLELGDSALYLCASSDRVSIHEQYFGPGTRLTVT.

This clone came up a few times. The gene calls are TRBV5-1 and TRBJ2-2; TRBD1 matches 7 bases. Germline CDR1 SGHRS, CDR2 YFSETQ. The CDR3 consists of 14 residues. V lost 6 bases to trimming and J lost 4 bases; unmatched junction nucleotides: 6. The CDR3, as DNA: TGCGCCAGCACAGAGGGACAGAGCACCGGGGAGCTGTTTTTT. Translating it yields CASTEGQSTGELFF.

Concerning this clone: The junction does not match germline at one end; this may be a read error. Here the CDR3 DNA reads TGTGCCAGCAGTTTGACAGGTCCGAACGCTGAAGCTTTCTTT. Translated, it gives CASSLTGPNAEAFF. The rearrangement links TRBV6-5 to TRBJ1-1; D is perhaps TRBD1 (6 bases). There are 14 residues in the CDR3. Germline CDR1 reads MNHEY; CDR2 reads SVGAGI.

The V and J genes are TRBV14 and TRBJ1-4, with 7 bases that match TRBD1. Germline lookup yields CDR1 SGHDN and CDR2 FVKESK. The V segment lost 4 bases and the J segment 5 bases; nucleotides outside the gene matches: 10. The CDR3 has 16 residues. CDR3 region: CASSRRGGDRNEKLFF. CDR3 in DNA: TGTGCCAGCAGCCGCCGAGGGGGCGATCGAAATGAAAAACTGTTTTTT. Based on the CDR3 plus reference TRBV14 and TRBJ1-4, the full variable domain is EAGVTQFPSHSVIEKGQTVTLRCDPISGHDNLYWYRRVMGKEIKFLLHFVKESKQDESGMPNNRFLAERTGGTYSTLKVQPAELEDSGVYFCASSRRGGDRNEKLFFGSGTQLSVL.

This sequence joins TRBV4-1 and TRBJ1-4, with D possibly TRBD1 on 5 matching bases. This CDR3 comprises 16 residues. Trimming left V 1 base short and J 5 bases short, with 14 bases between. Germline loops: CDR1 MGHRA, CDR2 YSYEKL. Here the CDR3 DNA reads TGCGCCAGCAGCCAAGGGGGGGTACAGATAAATGAAAAACTGTTTTTT. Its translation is CASSQGGVQINEKLFF.

CDR3 loop: CASSLGPRTASGANVLTF. The CDR3 DNA sequence: TGCGCCAGCAGCTTGGGCCCCCGGACAGCCTCTGGGGCCAACGTCCTGACTTTC. The rearrangement uses TRBV5-1 and TRBJ2-6; TRBD1 might be the D (6 bases). The V gene's germline CDR1 is SGHRS and CDR2 YFSETQ. CDR3 length: 18 amino acids. V lost 0 bases, J lost 0 bases, and 13 bases lay in between.

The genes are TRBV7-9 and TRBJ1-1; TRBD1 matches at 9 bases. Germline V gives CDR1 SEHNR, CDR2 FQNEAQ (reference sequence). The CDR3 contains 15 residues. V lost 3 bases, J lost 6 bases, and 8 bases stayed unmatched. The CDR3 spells CASSFETGGRSEAFF. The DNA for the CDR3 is TGTGCCAGCAGCTTCGAAACAGGGGGCAGGTCTGAAGCTTTCTTT.

In nucleotides, the CDR3 is TGTGCCAGCGGCTCTAGTCTAGCCAAAAACATTCAGTACTTC. It yields the protein CASGSSLAKNIQYF. The rearrangement links TRBV2 to TRBJ2-4; D gene unclear. The CDR3 is made up of 14 amino acids. Trimming pared 8 bases from V and 0 bases from J, leaving 11 bases between. Germline CDR1 is SNHLY and CDR2 is FYNNEI.

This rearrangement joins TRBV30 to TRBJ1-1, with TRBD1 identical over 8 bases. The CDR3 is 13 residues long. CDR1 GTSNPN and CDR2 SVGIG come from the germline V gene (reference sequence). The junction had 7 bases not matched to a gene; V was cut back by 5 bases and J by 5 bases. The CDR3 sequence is CAWERTGQTEAFF. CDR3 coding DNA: TGTGCCTGGGAGAGGACAGGGCAAACTGAAGCTTTCTTT.